These T cell receptor beta chains were read from a single sample in a study of blood T cell repertoires in COVID-19. Data came from immunoSEQ multiplex PCR; TCRdb stores just in-frame clones and leaves some out. This sample has 50,000 to 60,000 clones, with approximately 83% found just once. The sample comprised peripheral blood. Receptors originate from a man in his forties with acute or convalescent COVID-19. The CDR3 runs from the conserved cysteine through the conserved F or W. Each record gives: V gene, clone size, J gene, D gene, CDR3 protein, CDR3 DNA. The D gene is left open where the match is weak. Clone sizes are given selectively: once, few, many, or a class where the clone is expanded.

TRBV7-2,NA,TRBJ2-5,NA,CASSLVYGETQYF,TGTGCCAGCAGCTTAGTCTACGGGGAGACCCAGTACTTC
TRBV30,NA,TRBJ2-5,TRBD2,CAWSVFGLAGGSSQYF,TGTGCCTGGAGTGTATTTGGACTAGCGGGGGGGTCTTCCCAGTACTTC
TRBV13,NA,TRBJ2-3,NA,CASSPPRERATDTQYF,TGTGCCAGCAGCCCCCCGAGGGAGCGGGCCACAGATACGCAGTATTTT
TRBV18,NA,TRBJ1-1,NA,CASSPPGRGGTEAFF,TGTGCCAGCTCACCACCTGGGAGGGGCGGCACTGAAGCTTTCTTT
TRBV5-1,once,TRBJ2-3,TRBD1,CASSLVSIRGRLADTQYF,TGCGCCAGCAGCTTGGTTAGTATCAGGGGGCGCTTGGCAGATACGCAGTATTTT
TRBV7-6,NA,TRBJ2-1,TRBD2,CASSLVASGGYNEQFF,TGTGCCAGCAGCTTAGTGGCTAGCGGGGGCTACAATGAGCAGTTCTTC
TRBV7-6,NA,TRBJ1-1,TRBD1,CASSLGQGRAFF,TGTGCCAGCAGCCTAGGACAGGGTAGGGCTTTCTTT
TRBV18,NA,TRBJ2-1,NA,CASSPPQGAYNEQFF,TGTGCCAGCTCACCACCACAGGGAGCCTACAATGAGCAGTTCTTC
TRBV7-9,NA,TRBJ2-7,TRBD1,CASSSDQTGGYEQYF,TGTGCCAGCAGCTCAGACCAGACAGGGGGCTACGAGCAGTACTTC
TRBV6-5,NA,TRBJ2-1,NA,CASSSRRRSNEQFF,TGTGCCAGCAGTTCCCGTCGTAGGAGCAATGAGCAGTTCTTC
TRBV6-2/TRBV6-3,NA,TRBJ2-1,TRBD2,CASSDTSGSDYEQFF,TGTGCCAGCAGCGACACTAGCGGGAGCGATTACGAGCAGTTCTTC
TRBV19,NA,TRBJ1-2,NA,CASSIDEVNRGYTF,TGTGCCAGTAGTATAGATGAGGTGAATCGTGGCTACACCTTC
TRBV5-8,NA,TRBJ1-5,NA,CASSLNNQPQHF,TGTGCCAGCAGTTTAAACAATCAGCCCCAGCATTTT
TRBV9,NA,TRBJ2-2,TRBD1,CASSAGQGAGANTGELFF,TGTGCCAGCAGCGCCGGACAGGGGGCGGGGGCGAACACCGGGGAGCTGTTTTTT
TRBV7-2,NA,TRBJ1-3,NA,CASSLRQAGNTIYF,TGTGCCAGCAGCTTGAGACAGGCTGGAAACACCATATATTTT
TRBV6-5,NA,TRBJ1-6,TRBD1,CASRPGQGGNSPLHF,TGTGCCAGCAGACCAGGACAGGGAGGTAATTCACCCCTCCACTTT
TRBV19,NA,TRBJ1-5,NA,CASSTRREEVNQPQHF,TGTGCCAGTAGTACCCGCCGAGAGGAGGTGAATCAGCCCCAGCATTTT
TRBV27,NA,TRBJ2-1,NA,CASSLSSIVNEQFF,TGTGCCAGCAGTTTATCTTCTATAGTCAATGAGCAGTTCTTC
TRBV6-5,NA,TRBJ2-3,TRBD1,CASSYRGRTDTQYF,TGTGCCAGCAGTTACAGGGGGCGGACAGATACGCAGTATTTT
TRBV6-5,NA,TRBJ1-2,TRBD1,CASSFRGLAGYTF,TGTGCCAGCAGTTTCAGGGGGCTTGCGGGCTACACCTTC
TRBV7-2,once,TRBJ1-6,NA,CASSLDSLNSPLHF,TGTGCCAGCAGCTTGGACAGTTTGAATTCACCCCTCCACTTT
TRBV6-5,few,TRBJ1-2,TRBD1,CASSSNPGQGFGYTF,TGTGCCAGCAGTTCGAACCCGGGACAGGGATTTGGCTACACCTTC
TRBV5-1,NA,TRBJ2-3,TRBD2,CASRAGGARDTQYF,TGCGCCAGCAGGGCGGGGGGGGCCCGGGATACGCAGTATTTT
TRBV5-1,medium-sized,TRBJ1-1,NA,CASSLEPLNTEAFF,TGCGCCAGCAGCTTGGAGCCACTTAACACTGAAGCTTTCTTT
TRBV2,NA,TRBJ1-2,TRBD1,CATQGQGVAYGYTF,TGTGCCACACAGGGACAGGGGGTAGCATATGGCTACACCTTC
TRBV4-1,NA,TRBJ2-2,NA,CASSRDSYTGELFF,TGCGCCAGCAGCCGAGATAGCTACACCGGGGAGCTGTTTTTT
TRBV5-1,NA,TRBJ2-5,NA,CASSPHQGETQYF,TGCGCCAGCAGCCCCCACCAGGGAGAGACCCAGTACTTC
TRBV6-6,NA,TRBJ1-2,NA,CASSYHPGKSGYTF,TGTGCCAGCAGTTACCATCCAGGGAAAAGTGGCTACACCTTC
TRBV13,NA,TRBJ2-5,NA,CASSLSGQETQYF,TGTGCCAGCAGCTTATCGGGTCAAGAGACCCAGTACTTC
TRBV6-5,NA,TRBJ1-1,NA,CATFWPGQSAFF,TGTGCCACCTTCTGGCCGGGACAATCGGCTTTCTTT
TRBV7-8,NA,TRBJ2-2,NA,CASSLGQMNTGELFF,TGTGCCAGCAGCTTAGGGCAGATGAACACCGGGGAGCTGTTTTTT
TRBV5-1,NA,TRBJ1-6,NA,CASSLDSMDSPLHF,TGCGCCAGCAGCTTAGACAGTATGGATTCACCCCTCCACTTT
TRBV6-1,NA,TRBJ1-1,NA,CASSEGRNTEAFF,TGTGCCAGCAGTGAAGGGAGGAACACTGAAGCTTTCTTT
TRBV6-2/TRBV6-3,NA,TRBJ1-1,TRBD1,CASSKTPGQGRNTEAFF,TGTGCCAGCAGTAAAACTCCGGGACAGGGGCGGAACACTGAAGCTTTCTTT
TRBV4-1,NA,TRBJ2-1,NA,CASSQDYSEQFF,TGCGCCAGCAGCCAAGATTATAGTGAGCAGTTCTTC
TRBV5-1,NA,TRBJ2-7,TRBD1,CACARDRNYEQYF,TGCGCCTGCGCTAGGGACAGGAACTACGAGCAGTACTTC
TRBV6-6,NA,TRBJ2-5,NA,CASNRDQETQYF,TGTGCCAGCAACAGGGACCAAGAGACCCAGTACTTC
TRBV6-1,NA,TRBJ1-1,NA,CASSEAGVQGSTEAFF,TGTGCCAGCAGTGAAGCTGGAGTCCAGGGAAGCACTGAAGCTTTCTTT
TRBV7-9,NA,TRBJ1-2,TRBD1,CASSRGQGNYGYTF,TGTGCCAGCAGCAGGGGACAGGGAAACTATGGCTACACCTTC
TRBV5-1,NA,TRBJ2-7,NA,CASSIGTGTGEQYF,TGCGCCAGCAGCATCGGGACTGGTACGGGGGAGCAGTACTTC
TRBV18,NA,TRBJ1-3,NA,CASSWAGTNSGNTIYF,TGTGCCAGCTCATGGGCGGGTACAAACTCTGGAAACACCATATATTTT
TRBV2,NA,TRBJ2-3,NA,CASSDRVTSTDTQYF,TGTGCCAGCAGTGATAGAGTCACTAGCACAGATACGCAGTATTTT
TRBV10-2,once,TRBJ1-1,NA,CASRITRWGSGTEAFF,TGCGCCAGCAGGATAACAAGATGGGGTAGCGGCACTGAAGCTTTCTTT
TRBV6-5,NA,TRBJ1-6,TRBD1,CASSTEQGTASPLHF,TGTGCCAGCAGCACCGAACAGGGGACGGCTTCACCCCTCCACTTT
TRBV10-3,NA,TRBJ1-2,TRBD1,CAIMTGTGDYGYTF,TGTGCCATCATGACCGGGACAGGGGACTATGGCTACACCTTC
TRBV27,NA,TRBJ1-6,NA,CASSLSRGTSPLHF,TGTGCCAGCAGTTTATCGCGCGGGACCTCACCCCTCCACTTT
TRBV5-1,NA,TRBJ2-3,NA,CASSFEGRGKSTDTQYF,TGCGCCAGCAGCTTTGAAGGGCGGGGAAAAAGCACAGATACGCAGTATTTT
TRBV27,NA,TRBJ2-2,TRBD1,CASSLRGTGVPGELFF,TGTGCCAGCAGTCTCCGTGGGACAGGGGTGCCCGGGGAGCTGTTTTTT
TRBV19,NA,TRBJ2-4,TRBD2,CASSIDLSGGAVAKNIQYF,TGTGCCAGTAGTATAGATCTTTCCGGGGGGGCGGTTGCCAAAAACATTCAGTACTTC
TRBV11-3,NA,TRBJ1-3,TRBD1,CASSSTGGNTIYF,TGTGCCAGCAGCTCGACAGGGGGAAACACCATATATTTT
TRBV10-3,NA,TRBJ2-7,NA,CAIGKRPEDEQYF,TGTGCCATCGGAAAGCGGCCAGAGGACGAGCAGTACTTC
TRBV24-1,NA,TRBJ1-5,NA,CATSDPTGGQPQHF,TGTGCCACCAGTGACCCGACGGGGGGTCAGCCCCAGCATTTT
TRBV24-1,NA,TRBJ2-5,NA,CATSDAGQETQYF,TGTGCCACCAGTGACGCAGGCCAAGAGACCCAGTACTTC
TRBV11-3,NA,TRBJ2-2,TRBD1,CASSRAGTGRTGELFF,TGTGCCAGCAGCCGCGCCGGGACAGGGAGAACCGGGGAGCTGTTTTTT
TRBV30,NA,TRBJ1-1,TRBD1,CAWSVTGGIEAFF,TGTGCCTGGAGTGTGACAGGGGGCATAGAGGCTTTCTTT
TRBV7-7,NA,TRBJ2-5,NA,CASSMKTGLRETQYF,TGTGCCAGCAGCATGAAGACAGGTCTTCGGGAGACCCAGTACTTC
TRBV18,NA,TRBJ1-2,TRBD1,CASSPRDRDGYTF,TGTGCCAGCTCACCAAGGGACAGGGATGGCTACACCTTC